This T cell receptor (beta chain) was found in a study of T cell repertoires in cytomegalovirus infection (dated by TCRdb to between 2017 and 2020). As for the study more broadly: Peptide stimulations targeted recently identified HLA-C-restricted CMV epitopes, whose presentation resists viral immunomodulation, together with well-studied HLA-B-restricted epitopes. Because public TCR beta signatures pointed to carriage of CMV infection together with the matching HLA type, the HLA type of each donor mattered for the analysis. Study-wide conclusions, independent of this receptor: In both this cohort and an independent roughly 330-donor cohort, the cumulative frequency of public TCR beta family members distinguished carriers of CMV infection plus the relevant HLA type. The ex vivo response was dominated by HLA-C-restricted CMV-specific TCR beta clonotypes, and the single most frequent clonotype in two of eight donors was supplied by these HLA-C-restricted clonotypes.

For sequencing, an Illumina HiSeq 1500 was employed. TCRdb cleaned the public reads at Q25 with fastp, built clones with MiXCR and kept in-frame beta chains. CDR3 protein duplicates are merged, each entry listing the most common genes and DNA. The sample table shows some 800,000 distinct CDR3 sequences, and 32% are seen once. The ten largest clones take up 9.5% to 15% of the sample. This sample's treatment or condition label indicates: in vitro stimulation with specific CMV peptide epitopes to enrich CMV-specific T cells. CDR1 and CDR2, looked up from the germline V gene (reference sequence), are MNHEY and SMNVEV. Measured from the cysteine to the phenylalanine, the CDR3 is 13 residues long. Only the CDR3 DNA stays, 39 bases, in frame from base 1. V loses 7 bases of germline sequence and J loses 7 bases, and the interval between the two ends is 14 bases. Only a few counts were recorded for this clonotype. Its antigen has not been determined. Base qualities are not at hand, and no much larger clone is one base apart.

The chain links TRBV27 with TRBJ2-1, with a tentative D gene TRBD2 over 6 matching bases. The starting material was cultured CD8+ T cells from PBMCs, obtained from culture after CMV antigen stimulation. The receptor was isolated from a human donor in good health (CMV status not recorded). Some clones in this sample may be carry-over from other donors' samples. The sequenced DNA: TGTGCCAGCACTTCGGGAGCAAGAAATGAGCAGTTCTTC. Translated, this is CASTSGARNEQFF.